The clone carrying this TCR beta chain was picked up many times. Its antigen is still unknown. The sample belongs to a study of T cells after yellow fever vaccination. In the study overall: When fractions had low cell numbers, they were prepared with SMART-Seq v4 Ultra Low Input.

TCRdb processed the 5' RACE reads anew with MiXCR; each CDR3 protein has one entry. Of fewer than 350,000 distinct CDR3 sequences listed, around 3.6% were seen once; the top ten hold around a quarter. Broader study findings: The secondary response was weaker, and its peak arrived faster, on day 5 versus 15.

Germline CDR1 reads SGHTA; CDR2 reads FQGNSA. This CDR3 contains 14 residues. V shed 5 bases, J shed 1 base, and the junction held 5 bases outside the gene matches. This specimen was PBMCs, taken on the day of the yellow fever booster vaccination. The chain recombines TRBV7-2 with TRBJ2-7, with TRBD1 matching over 7 bases. The receptor comes from a young man who received the YFV17D yellow fever vaccine. The CDR3 loop is CASSIMTGSYEQYV. In DNA, the CDR3 is TGTGCCAGCAGCATCATGACAGGGTCCTACGAGCAGTACGTC.